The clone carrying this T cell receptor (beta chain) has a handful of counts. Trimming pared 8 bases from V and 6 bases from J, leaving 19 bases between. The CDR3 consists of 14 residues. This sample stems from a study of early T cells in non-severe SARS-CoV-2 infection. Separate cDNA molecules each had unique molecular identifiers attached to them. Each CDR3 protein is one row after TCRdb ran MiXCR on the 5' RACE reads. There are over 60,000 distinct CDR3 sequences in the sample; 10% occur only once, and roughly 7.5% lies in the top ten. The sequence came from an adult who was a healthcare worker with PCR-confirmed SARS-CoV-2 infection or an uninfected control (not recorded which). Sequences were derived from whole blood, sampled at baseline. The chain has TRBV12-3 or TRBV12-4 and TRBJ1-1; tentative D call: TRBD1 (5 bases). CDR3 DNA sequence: TGTGCCAGCGGACTGGGTGGGGGTCGGGCTGAAGCTTTCTTT. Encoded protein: CASGLGGGRAEAFF.